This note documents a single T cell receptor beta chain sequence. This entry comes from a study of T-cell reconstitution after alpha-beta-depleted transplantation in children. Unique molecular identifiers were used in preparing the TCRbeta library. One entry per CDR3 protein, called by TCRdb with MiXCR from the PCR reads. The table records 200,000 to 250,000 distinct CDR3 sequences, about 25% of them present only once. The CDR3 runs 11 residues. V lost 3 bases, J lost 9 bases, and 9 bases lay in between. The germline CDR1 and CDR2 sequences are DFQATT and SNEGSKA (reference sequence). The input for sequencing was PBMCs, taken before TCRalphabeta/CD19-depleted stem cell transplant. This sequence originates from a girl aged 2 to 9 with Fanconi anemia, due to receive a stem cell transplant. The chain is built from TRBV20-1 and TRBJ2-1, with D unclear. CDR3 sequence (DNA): TGCAGTGCTAGTTTTTATGGTGAGCAGTTCTTC. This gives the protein CSASFYGEQFF.